This T cell receptor beta chain was sequenced for a study of CD8+ T cells in alopecia areata. Study details: A 6-month period off drug followed tofacitinib, which lasted 6 to 18 months.

The germline gives CDR1 MNHEY, CDR2 SMNVEV (reference sequence). This CDR3 has 13 amino acids. Extracted RNA was reverse transcribed into cDNA, the sequencing template. Clones were read by immunoSEQ multiplex PCR, and TCRdb kept only the in-frame ones, dropping some. Of around 50,000 clones in the sample, about 96% are singletons; the top ten hold under 30%. Study-level findings and limits: Normal skin's resident alphabeta T cells are also sequenced in scalp samples.

Alopecia areata patients gave lesional scalp punch biopsies and peripheral blood samples. Details on this clone: Its target is not known. The germline gene is not matched at one end of the junction; a read error may be the cause. Other DNA sequences in this specimen translate into the identical CDR3.

The TCR comes from a human donor with alopecia areata. The rearrangement uses TRBV27 and TRBJ2-3, with 8 bases that match TRBD1. The sample here was CD8+ T cells sorted from blood, taken at week 0. The CDR3 is CASSFPGGIMQYF. CDR3 DNA sequence: TGTGCCAGCAGTTTCCCAGGGGGCATCATGCAGTATTTC.